This T cell receptor (beta chain) was identified in a study of CD8+ T cells in alopecia areata. Findings and limits, study-wide: Clonality exceeded that of normal scalp in lesional scalp, most notably in alopecia totalis/universalis.

The CDR3 has 15 amino acids. The germline V gene has CDR1 SGHRS and CDR2 YFSETQ. The V and J ends lost 9 bases and 5 bases, in that order; junction bases with no gene match: 17. CD25+CD127- cells were sorted from CD4+ cells in a few patients. RNA extraction and reverse transcription yielded cDNA as sequencing template. Data came from immunoSEQ multiplex PCR; TCRdb stores just in-frame clones and leaves some out. The sample has about 37,000 clones; around half are singletons. This clone was picked up a small number of times. The antigen is unknown. The clonotype comes from a human donor with alopecia areata. The chain couples TRBV5-1 to TRBJ2-7, with 7 bases lining up with TRBD2. Specimen: CD4+ Tregs sorted from blood. The CDR3 DNA sequence: TGCGCCACCCAAGCGGGATCTGCAGGGTTCCACGAGCAGTACTTC. It codes for CATQAGSAGFHEQYF.